One and the same sample provided the 23 T cell receptor beta chains below, sequenced in a study of cytomegalovirus exposure and HLA in healthy donors. The PCR employed 60 Vbeta primers together with 13 Jbeta primers. Measured with immunoSEQ multiplex PCR; TCRdb has only the in-frame clones, and not every one. The sample consists of around 140,000 clones, roughly 62% of them appearing once. The sequencing sample was made of PBMCs. The receptors were gathered from a male donor in good health and CMV-seronegative.

The chain joins TRBV12-1 to TRBJ2-7; TRBD1 is the table's D call, not checked against the DNA. TRBV12-1 is reported as a pseudogene. The CDR3 consists of 13 residues. The CDR3 DNA sequence: TGTGCCAGCAGCTCGACAGGGGCCTGGGAGCAGTACTTC. Amino acids: CASSSTGAWEQYF.

The V and J genes are TRBV19 and TRBJ1-3, with D unclear. Germline V gene data show CDR1 as LNHDA and CDR2 as SQIVND (reference sequence). This CDR3 is built from 16 residues. V shed 8 bases and J shed 4 bases, with 21 bases lying between them. CDR3 residues: CASWSGLHSTGNTIYF. CDR3 coding DNA: TGTGCCAGTTGGTCTGGTCTACACAGTACCGGAAACACCATATATTTT.

This clone has more than one count but fewer than ten. The V gene is TRBV29-1, the J gene TRBJ2-3; the D gene is possibly TRBD1 (6 bases). V was trimmed by 6 bases and J by 1 base, leaving 8 bases between them. Germline V lookup: CDR1 SQVTM, CDR2 ANQGSEA. CDR3 length: 12 amino acids. The CDR3 nucleotides are TGCAGCGTCAGGGGCGGCACAGATACGCAGTATTTT. Protein: CSVRGGTDTQYF.

CDR3 sequence reads: CASSLRGGDTEAFF. DNA of the CDR3: TGTGCCAGCAGCTTACGGGGAGGCGACACTGAAGCTTTCTTT. This chain joins TRBV7-9 and TRBJ1-1; D gene unclear. Germline CDR1 reads SEHNR; CDR2 reads FQNEAQ (reference sequence). This CDR3 comprises 14 residues. The germline V and J ends were trimmed by 2 bases and 3 bases, with 10 bases remaining between them.

This clone was recorded a few times. This chain links TRBV9 with TRBJ2-3; 7 nucleotides match TRBD1. CDR1 is SGDLS, CDR2 YYNGEE, per germline. The V and J ends lost 3 bases and 6 bases, in that order; junction bases with no gene match: 7. The CDR3 has 14 amino acids. In nucleotides, the CDR3 is TGTGCCAGCAGCGGGACAGGAACCGGGGATACGCAGTATTTT. Amino acid sequence: CASSGTGTGDTQYF.

The rearrangement links TRBV7-8 to TRBJ1-4; D unresolved. Trimming stripped 5 bases from V and 8 bases from J, with 18 bases between. CDR3 length: 15 amino acids. Per the germline V gene, CDR1 is SGHVS and CDR2 is FQNEAQ. The CDR3 spells CASSPRYEGGEKLFF. CDR3 sequence (DNA): TGTGCCAGCAGCCCTCGATATGAGGGAGGGGAAAAACTGTTTTTT. Complete variable domain (other parts from reference TRBV7-8 and TRBJ1-4): GAGVSQSPRYKVAKRGQDVALRCDPISGHVSLFWYQQALGQGPEFLTYFQNEAQLDKSGLPSDRFFAERPEGSVSTLKIQRTQQEDSAVYLCASSPRYEGGEKLFFGSGTQLSVL.

CDR3 DNA: TGTGCCACCCTGCCGGACAGGGGGGGTACAGAGACCCAGTACTTC. It translates to CATLPDRGGTETQYF. The chain couples TRBV6-5 to TRBJ2-5; 10 bases align to TRBD1. CDR3 length: 15 amino acids. CDR1 is MNHEY and CDR2 is SVGAGI in the germline V gene. Trimming cost V 10 bases and J 4 bases; bases outside gene matches: 12.

The chain couples TRBV7-9 to TRBJ1-3; D is possibly TRBD1 (6 bases). The CDR3 contains 16 residues. Trimming shortened V by 7 bases and J by 0 bases, and 16 bases separated the two germline ends. CDR1 is SEHNR, CDR2 FQNEAQ, per germline (reference sequence). This CDR3 reads CASTLGGVLSGNTIYF. CDR3 DNA sequence: TGTGCCAGCACCCTAGGGGGGGTCCTCTCTGGAAACACCATATATTTT. Combining the CDR3 with reference TRBV7-9 and TRBJ1-3 gives the whole variable domain DTGVSQNPRHKITKRGQNVTFRCDPISEHNRLYWYRQTLGQGPEFLTYFQNEAQLEKSRLLSDRFSAERPKGSFSTLEIQRTEQGDSAMYLCASTLGGVLSGNTIYFGEGSWLTVV.

This rearrangement joins TRBV29-1 to TRBJ2-5, with 12 bases matching TRBD1. The DNA end favors TRBJ2-7, so the J call may be wrong. The CDR3 is 13 residues long. Looked up from germline, CDR1 is SQVTM and CDR2 is ANQGSEA. Here the CDR3 reads CSYTGTGGDEQYF. CDR3 nucleotide sequence: TGCAGCTACACCGGGACAGGGGGCGACGAGCAGTACTTC.

The V call is TRBV4-2, the J call TRBJ2-7, with a weak D call TRBD2 (5 bases). The V end was cut by 1 base, the J end by 1 base, with 5 bases between. The CDR3 runs to 13 residues. Germline V gene sequence: CDR1 LGHNA, CDR2 YNFKEQ. CDR3 region: CASSQGLSYEQYF. In DNA form, the CDR3 reads TGTGCCAGCAGCCAAGGACTATCCTACGAGCAGTACTTC.

This clone appeared a few times. The genes are TRBV10-2 and TRBJ1-5, with 7 bases fitting TRBD1. Germline lookup yields CDR1 WSHSY and CDR2 SAAADI. The CDR3 sequence is 15 residues long. V lost 5 bases, J lost 1 base, and 5 bases stayed unmatched. The CDR3 DNA sequence: TGCGCCAGCAGTAGACAGGGTTTGAGCAATCAGCCCCAGCATTTT. This codes for CASSRQGLSNQPQHF.

This clone was observed a single time. The gene calls are TRBV18 and TRBJ2-5; no clear D. Trimming took off 3 bases at V and 3 bases at J, with 20 bases between the two ends. Germline V lookup: CDR1 KGHSH, CDR2 LQKENI. The CDR3 is made up of 17 amino acids. CDR3: CASSPYPSRSAKETQYF. DNA of the CDR3: TGTGCCAGCTCACCCTACCCCTCTAGGAGCGCAAAAGAGACCCAGTACTTC.

The chain links TRBV19 to TRBJ1-1; no reliable D call. Trimming removed 1 base at V and 8 bases at J, with 11 bases between. CDR1 is LNHDA, CDR2 SQIVND, per germline (reference sequence). The CDR3 loop spans 13 amino acids. The chain's CDR3 is CASSIVTKKEAFF. In nucleotides, the CDR3 is TGTGCCAGTAGTATAGTTACTAAAAAAGAAGCTTTCTTT. Full variable domain (outside the CDR3, taken from reference TRBV19 and TRBJ1-1): DGGITQSPKYLFRKEGQNVTLSCEQNLNHDAMYWYRQDPGQGLRLIYYSQIVNDFQKGDIAEGYSVSREKKESFPLTVTSAQKNPTAFYLCASSIVTKKEAFFGQGTRLTVV.

The rearrangement uses TRBV19 and TRBJ1-5; D gene ambiguous. Germline V CDR1 and CDR2: LNHDA, SQIVND (reference sequence). The CDR3 totals 14 residues. Trimming took off 2 bases at V and 0 bases at J, with 5 bases between the two ends. DNA for the CDR3: TGTGCCAGTAGTATACCTAATAGCAATCAGCCCCAGCATTTT. Protein sequence: CASSIPNSNQPQHF.

The chain has TRBV29-1 and TRBJ1-1; TRBD1 is a possible D gene (5 bases). This CDR3 is 14 amino acids long. V lost 3 bases and J lost 6, with 17 bases in between. Germline loops: CDR1 SQVTM, CDR2 ANQGSEA. CDR3 nucleotide sequence: TGCAGCGTTGATCCGACAGTTTTATTCGCTGAAGCTTTCTTT. Its protein is CSVDPTVLFAEAFF.

The chain combines TRBV6-5 with TRBJ1-5, with TRBD1 identical over 7 bases. The CDR3 consists of 13 residues. After removal of 5 bases from V and 5 bases from J, the junction contained 3 bases not matched to a gene. Germline values: CDR1 MNHEY, CDR2 SVGAGI. The CDR3 loop is CASSPTGYQPQHF. The CDR3 nucleotides are TGTGCCAGCAGTCCGACAGGGTATCAGCCCCAGCATTTT.

This sequence joins TRBV9 and TRBJ2-1; 12 bases are a match to TRBD2. The CDR3 totals 14 residues. Germline CDR1 SGDLS, CDR2 YYNGEE. With 6 bases clipped from V and 7 bases from J, the junction kept 5 bases outside the gene matches. CDR3 in DNA: TGTGCCAGCAACCTAGCGGGGGGGCGTAATGAGCAGTTCTTC. It translates to CASNLAGGRNEQFF.

The rearrangement links TRBV18 to TRBJ1-5, with 7 bases fitting TRBD1. Trimming at V came to 3 bases and at J to 6 bases, leaving 5 bases not matched to a gene. This CDR3 comprises 14 residues. Per germline, CDR1 KGHSH and CDR2 LQKENI. The CDR3 region has the DNA TGTGCCAGCTCACCCGGACAGGTCGTTCAGCCCCAGCATTTT. Protein product: CASSPGQVVQPQHF.

This clone has a handful of counts. The chain combines TRBV6-5 with TRBJ2-7, with D uncertain. V was trimmed by 5 bases and J by 3 bases, leaving 8 bases between them. Germline V gene data show CDR1 as MNHEY and CDR2 as SVGAGI. This CDR3 comprises 12 residues. The CDR3: CASSSRDYEQYF. CDR3 nucleotides: TGTGCCAGCAGTAGCCGTGACTACGAGCAGTACTTC.

In this sample, this clone turned up a few times. The chain is built from TRBV28 and TRBJ2-5; 11 bases are a match to TRBD1. The length of the CDR3 is 16 residues. V gave up 4 bases and J gave up 5 bases; unmatched junction bases: 9. Per germline, CDR1 MDHEN and CDR2 SYDVKM. The CDR3: CASSWRTGGVGETQYF. CDR3 coding DNA: TGTGCCAGCAGTTGGAGGACAGGGGGCGTGGGGGAGACCCAGTACTTC.

This clone appeared a few times. In the same sample, other DNA sequences code for this CDR3. As DNA, the CDR3 is TGTGCCAGCAGCTTGGGGCAGGGAGGTCAGCCCCAGCATTTT. Translating gives CASSLGQGGQPQHF. This chain joins TRBV7-9 and TRBJ1-5; weak D call: TRBD1 (5 bases). V lost 3 bases and J lost 6, with 12 bases in between. The CDR3 is 14 amino acids. Looked up from germline, CDR1 is SEHNR and CDR2 is FQNEAQ (reference sequence).

The V and J genes are TRBV2 and TRBJ1-1; D might be TRBD1 (6 bases). The germline gives CDR1 SNHLY, CDR2 FYNNEI. The CDR3 totals 14 residues. The V end lost 5 bases, the J end lost 4 bases, and 14 bases lay between the germline ends. CDR3 nucleotide sequence: TGTGCCAGCAGTCCGTGGGGACACTCCACTGAAGCTTTCTTT. Protein: CASSPWGHSTEAFF.

The DNA for the CDR3 is TGCGCCAGCAGCAAGTTAGGACACCTAACTCCTAGCACAGATACGCAGTATTTT. Its translation: CASSKLGHLTPSTDTQYF. This rearrangement joins TRBV10-1 to TRBJ2-3; D might be TRBD1 (5 bases). CDR3 length: 18 amino acids. Germline assignment: CDR1 WNHNN and CDR2 SYGVQD (reference sequence). Trimming took off 6 bases at V and 0 bases at J, with 22 bases between the two ends.